This T cell receptor (beta chain) was observed in a study of CD8 T cells in Susac syndrome. The study, taken as a whole, reports: As the study acknowledged, the number of individuals who were part of its TCR sequencing and HLA analysis was relatively small.

RNA, at about 0.45 to 1 ug, was reverse transcribed with random hexamers. In TCRdb, the immunoSEQ multiplex PCR reads were re-called with MiXCR into one record per CDR3 protein. The sample has about 440,000 distinct CDR3 sequences; around 83% are singletons. The multiple sclerosis control group comprised treatment-naive patients with stable or active relapsing-remitting disease. Germline V gene sequence: CDR1 SEHNR, CDR2 FQNEAQ (reference sequence). Trimming removed 3 bases at V and 6 bases at J, with 18 bases between. This CDR3 has 16 amino acids. Note on this clonotype: As yet, its antigen is unknown.

The J gene is TRBJ2-1, the V gene TRBV7-9, with D maybe TRBD2 (6 bases). This sequence was found in a human donor with multiple sclerosis. Sequenced sample: CD8+ T cells from PBMCs. CDR3 loop: CASSFTREISGNEQFF. The DNA for the CDR3 is TGTGCCAGCAGCTTCACCCGGGAGATCTCGGGCAATGAGCAGTTCTTC. Filled out from reference TRBV7-9 and TRBJ2-1, the complete variable domain reads DTGVSQNPRHKITKRGQNVTFRCDPISEHNRLYWYRQTLGQGPEFLTYFQNEAQLEKSRLLSDRFSAERPKGSFSTLEIQRTEQGDSAMYLCASSFTREISGNEQFFGPGTRLTVL.